This TCR beta chain was documented in a study of blood T cell repertoires in COVID-19. Study processing details: The authors estimated nucleated cell counts from reference gene primer amplification. Some clones are missing from TCRdb's copy, which holds only in-frame ones; the method was immunoSEQ multiplex PCR. D and trimming come from the DNA, and the V and J calls and clone size come from that table. The data show almost 200,000 clones, over 80% seen once. This clone showed up just once. Per germline, CDR1 SGHTA and CDR2 FQGNSA. Trimming shortened V by 2 bases and J by 4 bases, and 5 bases separated the two germline ends. The CDR3 has 12 residues.

The sample taken for sequencing was peripheral blood. This chain links TRBV7-2 with TRBJ2-5; D ambiguous. This clonotype originated in a man in his 60s with COVID-19, enrolled during active disease. The CDR3 DNA reads TGTGCCAGCAGCTTATTCGGAGAGACCCAGTACTTC. This sequence encodes CASSLFGETQYF.